This passage covers 5 T cell receptor beta chains from one sample sequenced in a study of PD-1 blockade in classical Hodgkin lymphoma. The method was immunoSEQ multiplex PCR; TCRdb's version includes in-frame clones alone and lacks a portion of them. The repertoire has 29,000 or so clones, around 70% of them found once; the top ten carry around 15%. Relapses following autologous stem cell transplantation were seen in all patients, with brentuximab vedotin exposure varying. This specimen consisted of peripheral blood mononuclear cells (PBMCs), obtained before the second cycle of nivolumab. The receptors here all came from a human donor with classical Hodgkin lymphoma.

This clone has a single count. The genes are TRBV7-9 and TRBJ2-5; D tentatively reads TRBD1 or TRBD2 (5 bases each). This CDR3 contains 14 residues. Deletions cut 1 base from V and 4 bases from J, with 10 bases between. Germline CDR1 SEHNR, CDR2 FQNEAQ (reference sequence). The CDR3 sequence is CASSLVSGGETQYF. The CDR3 coding sequence is TGTGCCAGCAGCTTAGTCAGTGGGGGAGAGACCCAGTACTTC.

This chain connects TRBV28 to TRBJ2-1, with TRBD2 matching over 9 bases. The CDR3 is made up of 16 amino acids. Germline V gene data show CDR1 as MDHEN and CDR2 as SYDVKM. With V trimmed by 3 bases and J by 8 bases, 11 bases remained unmatched. CDR3 in amino acids: CASSFISGGLRDEQFF. CDR3 in DNA: TGTGCCAGCAGTTTTATCAGCGGGGGGTTGAGGGATGAGCAGTTCTTC.

The chain uses TRBV6-1 and TRBJ2-7; 9 bases fit TRBD1. Trimming removed 8 bases from V and 3 bases from J; junction bases left unmatched: 8. From germline, CDR1 is MNHNS and CDR2 SASEGT. The CDR3 runs 14 residues. CDR3 coding DNA: TGTGCCAGCGCCGGGACAGGGTTAGACTACGAGCAGTACGTC. Residues: CASAGTGLDYEQYV.

The sample holds one count of this clone. The chain uses TRBV19 and TRBJ2-1, with 7 positions matching TRBD1. Looked up from germline, CDR1 is LNHDA and CDR2 is SQIVND (reference sequence). CDR3 length equals 14 residues. V dropped 1 base and J dropped 3; count of bases not matched to a gene: 0. The CDR3 sequence is CASSIGDSYNEQFF. The CDR3 DNA sequence: TGTGCCAGTAGTATAGGGGACAGCTACAATGAGCAGTTCTTC. Filled out from reference TRBV19 and TRBJ2-1, the complete variable domain reads DGGITQSPKYLFRKEGQNVTLSCEQNLNHDAMYWYRQDPGQGLRLIYYSQIVNDFQKGDIAEGYSVSREKKESFPLTVTSAQKNPTAFYLCASSIGDSYNEQFFGPGTRLTVL.

With regard to this clone: At one boundary the junction diverges from the germline segment, which might be a read error. The V and J genes are TRBV4-2 and TRBJ1-5, with D uncertain. CDR3 length: 14 amino acids. Germline lookup yields CDR1 LGHNA and CDR2 YNFKEQ. CDR3 amino acids: CASSQIGSDQPQHF. For the CDR3, the DNA is TGTGCCAGCAGCCAAATCGGTAGCGATCAGCCCCAGCATTTT.